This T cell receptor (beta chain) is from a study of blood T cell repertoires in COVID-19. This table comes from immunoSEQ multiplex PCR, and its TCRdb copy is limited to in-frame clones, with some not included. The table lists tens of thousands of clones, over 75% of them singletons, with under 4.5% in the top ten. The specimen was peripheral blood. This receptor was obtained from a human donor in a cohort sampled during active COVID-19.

The CDR3 loop is CASSLFSAFETQYF. The CDR3 DNA sequence: TGTGCCAGCAGCTTATTTTCCGCGTTTGAGACCCAGTACTTC. The chain links TRBV7-9 to TRBJ2-5; D unresolved. Trimming took off 2 bases at V and 5 bases at J, with 12 bases between the two ends. The CDR3 totals 14 residues. CDR1 and CDR2 from the germline V gene are SEHNR and FQNEAQ (reference sequence).